These 27 T cell receptor beta chains were all obtained from the same sample, sequenced in a study of blood T cell repertoires in COVID-19. Using immunoSEQ multiplex PCR, the repertoire was profiled, and TCRdb retains in-frame clones only, with some absent. The sample consists of some 50,000 clones, 75% to 85% of them appearing once. The sample was peripheral blood. These TCRs come from an elderly man in a cohort sampled during active COVID-19.

V usage is TRBV9 and J usage is TRBJ2-3; 8 bases are a match to TRBD2. The junction had 5 bases not matched to a gene; V was cut back by 0 bases and J by 5 bases. The germline V gene has CDR1 SGDLS and CDR2 YYNGEE. The CDR3 length is 15 residues. The CDR3 DNA is TGTGCCAGCAGCGTAGGGCTAGCGGGCAGAGATACGCAGTATTTT. This gives the protein CASSVGLAGRDTQYF.

The J gene is TRBJ2-7, the V gene TRBV6-5, with 10 bases that match TRBD2. The V gene end was trimmed by 9 bases and the J gene end by 7 bases; junction bases not matched to a gene: 12. The CDR3 runs to 14 residues. Germline assignment: CDR1 MNHEY and CDR2 SVGAGI. CDR3 region: CARVTAGGPDEQYF. The CDR3 DNA follows: TGTGCCAGGGTGACAGCGGGAGGGCCGGATGAGCAGTACTTC.

The chain is built from TRBV4-1 and TRBJ1-2; 8 bases map to TRBD1. The CDR3 covers 16 residues. The trim removed 1 base at V and 3 bases at J, leaving 7 bases unmatched. CDR1 and CDR2 (germline): MGHRA, YSYEKL. CDR3 sequence: CASSQGGTGGYYGYTF. In nucleotides, the CDR3 is TGCGCCAGCAGCCAAGGGGGGACAGGCGGTTACTATGGCTACACCTTC.

The J gene is TRBJ2-3, the V gene TRBV5-1; TRBD2 matches 8 bases. This CDR3 has 16 amino acids. CDR1 and CDR2 from the germline V gene are SGHRS and YFSETQ. Germline trimming cut 3 bases from V and 1 base from J; bases unmatched to any gene: 7. The CDR3 loop reads CASSSPVGRGTDTQYF. The CDR3 coding sequence is TGCGCCAGCAGCTCTCCAGTCGGGAGGGGCACAGATACGCAGTATTTT.

The CDR3 nucleotides read TGTGCCACAACACCTGGGGGGACCTCTGGAAACACCATATATTTT. Translation gives CATTPGGTSGNTIYF. V is TRBV6-5 and J is TRBJ1-3; D is possibly TRBD1 (5 bases). Germline CDR1 and CDR2: MNHEY and SVGAGI. Trimming removed 10 bases from V and 0 bases from J, with 16 bases in between. The CDR3 has 15 residues.

The rearrangement joins TRBV12-5 to TRBJ2-5; weak D call: TRBD1 (6 bases). CDR1 is LGHNT, CDR2 FRNRAP, per germline. This CDR3 has 15 residues. Trimming cost V 11 bases and J 0 bases, with 19 bases left between them. CDR3 loop: CASASGTLYQETQYF. The DNA for the CDR3 is TGTGCTTCCGCATCCGGGACATTGTACCAAGAGACCCAGTACTTC.

V usage is TRBV11-2 and J usage is TRBJ1-6; D might be TRBD1 (5 bases). The CDR3 contains 15 residues. V was pared by 6 bases and J by 7 bases, with 16 bases between. CDR1 and CDR2 from the germline V gene are SGHAT and FQNNGV. CDR3 nucleotide sequence: TGTGCCAGCAGAAGTACAGGAGCCCAGAATTCACCCCTCCACTTT. This sequence encodes CASRSTGAQNSPLHF.

The chain combines TRBV4-2 with TRBJ1-3, with 7 nucleotides matching TRBD1. Germline values: CDR1 LGHNA, CDR2 YNFKEQ. CDR3 length equals 17 residues. V was clipped by 2 bases and J by 4 bases; unmatched bases: 11. The CDR3 DNA is TGTGCCAGCAGCCAAACAACTAGAGGGGGCCGAGGAAACACCATATATTTT. Translation gives CASSQTTRGGRGNTIYF.

The chain employs TRBV5-1 and TRBJ2-1, with 10 bases fitting TRBD2. The V gene end was trimmed by 5 bases and the J gene end by 5 bases; junction bases not matched to a gene: 7. The CDR3 runs 15 residues. The germline V gene has CDR1 SGHRS and CDR2 YFSETQ. For the CDR3, the DNA is TGCGCCAGCAGTTTCGGACTAGCGGCAAACAATGAGCAGTTCTTC. Protein: CASSFGLAANNEQFF.

V is TRBV4-2 and J is TRBJ2-1, with 10 nucleotides matching TRBD2. CDR1 is LGHNA and CDR2 is YNFKEQ in the germline V gene. V was pared by 1 base and J by 13 bases, with 13 bases of the junction left unmatched. The CDR3 has 16 residues. DNA for the CDR3: TGTGCCAGCAGCCAAGTATCCGGGACTAGCGAGCGAATTCAGTTCTTC. Translated: CASSQVSGTSERIQFF.

V gene TRBV19 combines with J gene TRBJ2-1; 7 bases align to TRBD2. This CDR3 contains 16 residues. The V gene's germline CDR1 is LNHDA and CDR2 SQIVND (reference sequence). V lost 0 bases and J lost 8; bases outside the gene matches: 10. This chain's CDR3 is CASSIDLGLGRDEQFF. The CDR3 nucleotides read TGTGCCAGTAGTATAGATCTAGGACTAGGGAGGGATGAGCAGTTCTTC.

The V call is TRBV27, the J call TRBJ2-1, with 10 bases matching TRBD2. The germline gives CDR1 MNHEY, CDR2 SMNVEV (reference sequence). The J segment lost 6 bases and the V segment lost 1 base, leaving 12 bases of the junction unmatched. This CDR3 has 18 residues. Here the CDR3 reads CASSLFTGGLAGVNEQFF. CDR3 DNA sequence: TGTGCCAGCAGTTTATTTACCGGAGGGCTAGCGGGAGTCAATGAGCAGTTCTTC.

The CDR3 protein is CASSTGGLAGNTIYF. In DNA form, the CDR3 reads TGCGCCAGCAGCACAGGGGGCTTAGCTGGAAACACCATATATTTT. This chain links TRBV5-1 with TRBJ1-3, with 9 nucleotides matching TRBD1. Trimming took 4 bases from V and 2 from J; bases not matched to a gene: 4. The germline CDR1 and CDR2 sequences are SGHRS and YFSETQ. The CDR3 runs 15 residues.

The chain carries TRBV28 and TRBJ2-7; 8 bases agree with TRBD1. Germline V gives CDR1 MDHEN, CDR2 SYDVKM. V dropped 7 bases and J dropped 3; count of bases not matched to a gene: 8. There are 14 residues in the CDR3. Written as DNA, the CDR3 is TGTGCCAGCAACACACAGGGGGAGCTCTACGAGCAGTACTTC. Its translation is CASNTQGELYEQYF.

The V and J genes are TRBV24-1 and TRBJ2-5; 10 bases fit TRBD2. The CDR3 extends over 14 amino acids. CDR1 is KGHDR, CDR2 SFDVKD, per germline. Trimming at V came to 9 bases and at J to 3 bases, leaving 6 bases not matched to a gene. DNA for the CDR3: TGTGCCACCGCGCTAGCGGGGGCTGAAGAGACCCAGTACTTC. It specifies CATALAGAEETQYF.

The V and J genes are TRBV5-1 and TRBJ2-7; D is unclear. The CDR3 has 15 residues. From germline, CDR1 is SGHRS and CDR2 YFSETQ. Trimming removed 0 bases at V and 6 bases at J, with 16 bases between. CDR3 amino acids: CASSLAWAPLGEQYF. CDR3 sequence (DNA): TGCGCCAGCAGCTTGGCTTGGGCACCCTTGGGCGAGCAGTACTTC.

This clone was counted between two and nine times. This chain links TRBV20-1 with TRBJ1-2; D is unclear. Germline assignment: CDR1 DFQATT and CDR2 SNEGSKA (reference sequence). V was pared by 8 bases and J by 1 base, with 8 bases between. The CDR3 contains 11 residues. CDR3 sequence (DNA): TGCAGTATAGAATATAACTATGGCTACACCTTC. It specifies CSIEYNYGYTF.

The J gene is TRBJ1-1, the V gene TRBV28; TRBD1 might be the D (6 bases). The germline V gene encodes CDR1 MDHEN and CDR2 SYDVKM. The CDR3 loop spans 15 amino acids. Trimming removed 6 bases at V and 0 bases at J, with 14 bases between. In DNA form, the CDR3 reads TGTGCCAGCAGCCCATTGTGGGGGCTGAACACTGAAGCTTTCTTT. Protein product: CASSPLWGLNTEAFF.

The chain employs TRBV18 and TRBJ2-5; D is possibly TRBD1 (6 bases). Germline CDR1 and CDR2: KGHSH and LQKENI. This CDR3 contains 14 residues. V lost 4 bases and J lost 0, with 9 bases in between. CDR3 amino acids: CASSLQGNQETQYF. CDR3 in DNA: TGTGCCAGCTCACTACAGGGAAACCAAGAGACCCAGTACTTC.

This chain links TRBV29-1 with TRBJ1-2; weak D call: TRBD1 (5 bases). The CDR3 spans 15 residues. In germline, CDR1 is SQVTM, CDR2 ANQGSEA. With 4 bases removed from V and 5 bases from J, the gap between germline ends came to 20 bases. The CDR3 DNA reads as TGCAGCGTTGCCGGGGGGGGAGGGTCCACATATGGCTACACCTTC. Protein sequence: CSVAGGGGSTYGYTF. Full variable domain (outside the CDR3, taken from reference TRBV29-1 and TRBJ1-2): SAVISQKPSRDICQRGTSLTIQCQVDSQVTMMFWYRQQPGQSLTLIATANQGSEATYESGFVIDKFPISRPNLTFSTLTVSNMSPEDSSIYLCSVAGGGGSTYGYTFGSGTRLTVV.

This chain uses TRBV7-9 with TRBJ2-7; D not resolved. Germline V gene data show CDR1 as SEHNR and CDR2 as FQNEAQ (reference sequence). The ends were cut back, 3 bases at V and 6 bases at J, with 15 bases in the middle. The CDR3 runs 14 residues. The CDR3 DNA reads as TGTGCCAGCAGCTTCATCCAGACAAAGGTCGAGCAGTACTTC. It encodes CASSFIQTKVEQYF. The full variable domain, completed using reference TRBV7-9 and TRBJ2-7, is DTGVSQNPRHKITKRGQNVTFRCDPISEHNRLYWYRQTLGQGPEFLTYFQNEAQLEKSRLLSDRFSAERPKGSFSTLEIQRTEQGDSAMYLCASSFIQTKVEQYFGPGTRLTVT.

This clone came up a few times. The J gene is TRBJ1-2, the V gene TRBV5-1; the match to TRBD1 covers 7 bases. The CDR3 loop spans 15 amino acids. The V and J ends lost 4 bases and 0 bases, in that order; junction bases with no gene match: 6. The germline V gene has CDR1 SGHRS and CDR2 YFSETQ. In nucleotides, the CDR3 is TGCGCCAGCAGCCTGACAGGGCCCCCTAACTATGGCTACACCTTC. It codes for CASSLTGPPNYGYTF.

This chain uses TRBV7-3 with TRBJ1-1; 7 bases line up with TRBD1. The junction had 7 bases not matched to a gene; V was cut back by 5 bases and J by 4 bases. Per the germline V gene, CDR1 is SGHTA and CDR2 is FQGTGA. This CDR3 spans 14 amino acids. The CDR3 DNA sequence: TGTGCCAGCAGCCCTCAGACAGGGTTCACTGAAGCTTTCTTT. The encoded protein is CASSPQTGFTEAFF.

This chain connects TRBV11-3 to TRBJ2-3; 7 bases match TRBD1. Looked up from germline, CDR1 is SGHNT and CDR2 is YENEEA. V gave up 4 bases and J gave up 6 bases; unmatched junction bases: 4. The length of the CDR3 is 13 residues. CDR3 residues: CASSSGQADTQYF. CDR3 sequence (DNA): TGTGCCAGCAGCTCCGGACAGGCTGATACGCAGTATTTT.

This sequence joins TRBV2 and TRBJ2-5, with 10 bases identical to TRBD2. Trimming cost V 5 bases and J 2 bases; bases outside gene matches: 5. The CDR3 contains 15 residues. The V gene's germline CDR1 is SNHLY and CDR2 FYNNEI. The CDR3 sequence: CASSRSSGGQETQYF. The CDR3 coding sequence is TGTGCCAGCAGTCGATCTAGCGGGGGACAAGAGACCCAGTACTTC.

The gene calls are TRBV6-2 or TRBV6-3 and TRBJ1-5; 11 bases line up with TRBD1. The CDR3 contains 16 residues. The V gene end was trimmed by 5 bases and the J gene end by 1 base; junction bases not matched to a gene: 4. CDR1 MNHEY and CDR2 SVGEGT come from the germline V gene. The CDR3 here is CASSPWTGGSNQPQHF. As DNA, the CDR3 is TGTGCCAGCAGTCCCTGGACAGGGGGCAGCAATCAGCCCCAGCATTTT.

This sequence joins TRBV9 and TRBJ1-1; 12 nucleotides match TRBD1. With 4 bases clipped from V and 2 bases from J, the junction kept 9 bases outside the gene matches. Germline CDR1 is SGDLS and CDR2 is YYNGEE. The CDR3 spans 17 residues. The CDR3 is CASSPSGTGGLNTEAFF. In DNA form, the CDR3 reads TGTGCCAGCAGCCCATCCGGGACAGGGGGCTTAAACACTGAAGCTTTCTTT.